The clone carrying this T cell receptor beta chain was recorded many times. Its specificity is unknown. TCRdb reprocessed the RT-PCR reads via MiXCR and lists one record per CDR3 protein. The data contain approximately 530,000 distinct CDR3 sequences, approximately 6.9% of them singletons. The data originate from a study of response to subunit inactivated influenza vaccine. Study results and caveats: The study's authors posited that every seasonal influenza vaccination enlists few new T cells.

The TCR was taken from a man aged 50 to 69 who received an inactivated influenza vaccine. Sequenced here: PBMCs from blood, sampled 23 months after vaccination.

CDR3 coding DNA: TGCAGTGCTCAACCGGGACAGTCGAACACCGGGGAGCTGTTTTTT. Protein sequence: CSAQPGQSNTGELFF. The chain employs TRBV20-1 and TRBJ2-2; 7 bases are shared with TRBD1. CDR3 length: 15 residues. Per the germline V gene, CDR1 is DFQATT and CDR2 is SNEGSKA (reference sequence). J was trimmed by 0 bases and V by 5 bases; bases with no gene match: 6.